This T cell receptor beta chain was observed in a study of T-cell reconstitution after alpha-beta-depleted transplantation in children. There are 15 residues in the CDR3. Unmatched junction bases numbered 10, after V lost 10 bases and J lost 2 bases. Unique molecular identifiers tagged the TCRbeta library. TCRdb called the PCR reads again in MiXCR, with one record for every CDR3 protein. The sample contains about 1,000,000 distinct CDR3 sequences, roughly 29% of which appear only once. J is TRBJ2-1 and V is TRBV12-3 or TRBV12-4; TRBD2 aligns across 8 bases. This TCR came from a boy under three years old who had a stem cell transplant for SCID, so the T cells may come from the graft donor. Sequencing was performed on PBMCs, mostly from graft donor cells, taken 360 days after TCRalphabeta/CD19-depleted stem cell transplant. The CDR3 DNA follows: TGTGCCATCCGACGGTCGGGACTAGCCTACAATGAGCAGTTCTTC. This encodes CAIRRSGLAYNEQFF.